This TCR beta chain emerged from a study of blood T cell repertoires in COVID-19. Study-level background: Samples representing acute and convalescent COVID-19 were sourced from the United States, Italy and Spain. Sources were T cells, B-cell-depleted T cells, or PBMCs; the material itself was cDNA or gDNA.

Original processing methods: Estimates of nucleated cell counts were drawn from the amplification of reference gene primers. Profiled with immunoSEQ multiplex PCR; TCRdb holds only in-frame clones, not every one. That table furnishes V, J and clone size, whereas the DNA furnished D and trimming. The sample holds around 180,000 clones, 89% seen once. The CDR3 contains 13 residues. With 6 bases removed from V and 4 bases from J, the gap between germline ends came to 10 bases. Clinical history as reported by participants underpinned cohort assignment. The sequenced sample was PBMCs or T cells enriched from blood (not recorded which). This clonotype originated in a woman aged 40 to 50 with acute COVID-19. The rearrangement links TRBV12-3 or TRBV12-4 to TRBJ2-1; D not certain. The CDR3 reads CASSPPVYNEQFF. The CDR3 region has the DNA TGTGCCAGCAGCCCCCCTGTTTACAATGAGCAGTTCTTC.